This T cell receptor (beta chain) was captured by sequencing in a study of identical twins. Study results and limitations: Modelling underestimated the level of out-of-frame TCR alpha sharing observed in monozygotic twins. Conclusions relied on cross-sectional statistical analysis, not following the same donors. Clonotypes of the beta chain that were abundant in cord blood carried fewer insertions (memory repertoires showed none).

Trimming stripped 3 bases from V and 4 bases from J, with 18 bases between. The CDR3 has 16 residues. CDR1 and CDR2 from the germline V gene are SQVTM and ANQGSEA. TCRdb reanalysed the 5' RACE reads using MiXCR and keeps one entry per CDR3 protein. The sample holds roughly 350,000 distinct CDR3 sequences, over 9% seen once. This clonotype was seen more than once but under ten times. What it recognizes is unknown. These data also formed part of another study, on yellow fever vaccine responses in identical twins. That publication notes: Twins reportedly had a vaccine T cell response that seemed partly convergent, partly personalized.

Sequenced input: CD8+ T cells sorted from blood. The chain recombines TRBV29-1 with TRBJ2-2; D could derive from TRBD1 or TRBD2 (6 bases each). The sequence was obtained from a woman under 30 in good health. In DNA, the CDR3 is TGCAGCGTTGAGGGAATACCGGGGGCCAGCACCGGGGAGCTGTTTTTT. It specifies CSVEGIPGASTGELFF.